Listed below are T cell receptor beta chains from one sample, sequenced in a study of CD8 T cells in ankylosing spondylitis. MiXCR, run by TCRdb on the 5' RACE reads, gives a single entry per CDR3 protein. The table shows around 53,000 distinct CDR3 sequences, with 7.4% occurring only once. Sequencing used blood, either unsorted or a sorted T cell fraction (not recorded which). These receptors originate from a female donor with ankylosing spondylitis or in good health (not recorded which). Both conserved end residues are part of each CDR3. D genes are given only for firm matches. A clone size is listed for some rows: how often the clone was seen (once, few, many), or a class if it is expanded.

V gene	J gene	D gene	clone size	CDR3 DNA	CDR3 protein
TRBV20-1	TRBJ1-5	TRBD1	many	TGCAGTGCTAGAGATAGGAAGACAGGGGCTCAGCCCCAGCATTTT	CSARDRKTGAQPQHF
TRBV5-1	TRBJ2-3	.	many	TGCGCCAGCAGCTTGGTCCCCACTCTTCACACAGATACGCAGTATTTT	CASSLVPTLHTDTQYF
TRBV20-1	TRBJ2-5	.	many	TGCAGTGCTCCGGGACAAGTCACAGAGACCCAGTACTTC	CSAPGQVTETQYF
TRBV5-1	TRBJ2-1	TRBD1	many	TGCGCCAGCAGCTTGCTCCCGGGACAGGTCGGCAATGAGCAGTTCTTC	CASSLLPGQVGNEQFF
TRBV11-2	TRBJ2-3	TRBD2	many	TGTGCCAGCAGCTTGGTCACTAGCGGGGCTAGCACAGATACGCAGTATTTT	CASSLVTSGASTDTQYF
TRBV20-1	TRBJ2-4	.	many	TGCAGTGCTAGAGATCGACTAAACATTCAGTACTTC	CSARDRLNIQYF
TRBV29-1	TRBJ2-1	TRBD1	many	TGCAGCGTTGCCGGGCAGGGGGCCTACAATGAGCAGTTCTTC	CSVAGQGAYNEQFF
TRBV5-5	TRBJ1-4	TRBD1	many	TGTGCCAGCAGCTTACAGGGGGCGACGGCGGCAACTAATGAAAAACTGTTTTTT	CASSLQGATAATNEKLFF
TRBV5-1	TRBJ1-2	TRBD1	many	TGCGCCAGCAGCCCTGGACAGGGGAGGGCTGGCTACACCTTC	CASSPGQGRAGYTF
TRBV7-8	TRBJ2-7	TRBD1	many	TGTGCCAGCAGCGACGGACAGGGAGCGGTCTCCTACGAGCAGTACTTC	CASSDGQGAVSYEQYF
TRBV4-3	TRBJ2-7	TRBD1	many	TGCGCCAGCAGCCGGACGGACAGGGGGCCCTACGAGCAGTACTTC	CASSRTDRGPYEQYF
TRBV6-5	TRBJ2-6	.	many	TGTGCCAGCAGTTACTCGAGGGGGATTAGCTCTGGGGCCAACGTCCTGACTTTC	CASSYSRGISSGANVLTF
TRBV28	TRBJ1-5	.	many	TGTGCCAGCCAGCTGACAGACAGGAATCAGCCCCAGCATTTT	CASQLTDRNQPQHF
TRBV10-3	TRBJ2-3	.	many	TGTGCCATCACGGGGGACGGAGTGAATACGCAGTATTTT	CAITGDGVNTQYF
TRBV3-1	TRBJ2-5	.	.	TGTGCCAGCAGCCAAGGCGATGAGACCCAGTACTTC	CASSQGDETQYF
TRBV5-1	TRBJ2-1	.	many	TGCGCCAGCAGCTTGGATGGGGGAATCAATGAGCAGTTCTTC	CASSLDGGINEQFF
TRBV12-3/TRBV12-4	TRBJ1-1	.	many	TGTGCCAGCAGTCCTAGTCCCCAGGGGAACACTGAAGCTTTCTTT	CASSPSPQGNTEAFF
TRBV5-1	TRBJ2-3	.	many	TGCGCCACTAAGTTACAGGGACTACCCACAGATACGCAGTATTTT	CATKLQGLPTDTQYF
TRBV5-1	TRBJ1-1	.	.	TGCGCCAGCAGCTTGGCCGGGTTAAGCCAAGCTTTCTTT	CASSLAGLSQAFF
TRBV5-1	TRBJ1-6	.	many	TGCGCCAGCAGCTTGGACCGCAGCGGTTCACCCCTCCACTTT	CASSLDRSGSPLHF
TRBV20-1	TRBJ2-6	.	many	TGCAGTGCTAGAGTCCAGTCTGGGGCCAACGTCCTGACTTTC	CSARVQSGANVLTF
TRBV10-3	TRBJ2-1	TRBD1	many	TGTGCCATTCAGGACAGGGAGAACAATGAGCAGTTCTTC	CAIQDRENNEQFF
TRBV4-1	TRBJ1-2	.	many	TGCGCCAGCAGCCAAGATCCGGGGTCCCATGGCTACACCTTC	CASSQDPGSHGYTF
TRBV20-1	TRBJ1-6	.	many	TGCAGTGGTTCAGGGCCTAATTCACCCCTCCACTTT	CSGSGPNSPLHF
TRBV18	TRBJ1-6	.	many	TGTGCCAGCTCACCGGACGTGTCGGAATATAATTCACCCCTCCACTTT	CASSPDVSEYNSPLHF